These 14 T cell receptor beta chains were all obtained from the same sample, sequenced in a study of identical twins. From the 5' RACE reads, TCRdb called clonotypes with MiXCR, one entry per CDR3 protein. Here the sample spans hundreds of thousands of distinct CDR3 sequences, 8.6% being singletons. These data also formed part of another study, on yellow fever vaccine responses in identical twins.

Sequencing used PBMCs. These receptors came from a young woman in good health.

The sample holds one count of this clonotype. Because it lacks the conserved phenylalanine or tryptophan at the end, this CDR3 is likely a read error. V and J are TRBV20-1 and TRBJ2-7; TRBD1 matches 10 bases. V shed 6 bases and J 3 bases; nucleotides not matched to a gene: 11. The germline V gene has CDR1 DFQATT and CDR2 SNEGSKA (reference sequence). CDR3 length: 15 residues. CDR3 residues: CSARTTGGSLYEQYL. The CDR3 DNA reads TGCAGTGCCCGGACGACAGGGGGCAGCCTCTACGAGCAGTACCTC.

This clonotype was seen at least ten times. The CDR3 reads CASSLAAGSGANVLTF. The CDR3 region has the DNA TGTGCCAGCAGCTTAGCTGCGGGTTCAGGGGCCAACGTCCTGACTTTC. The chain links TRBV7-8 to TRBJ2-6; TRBD2 might be the D (5 bases). The CDR3 contains 16 residues. Per the germline V gene, CDR1 is SGHVS and CDR2 is FQNEAQ. V shed 0 bases and J shed 4 bases, with 10 bases lying between them.

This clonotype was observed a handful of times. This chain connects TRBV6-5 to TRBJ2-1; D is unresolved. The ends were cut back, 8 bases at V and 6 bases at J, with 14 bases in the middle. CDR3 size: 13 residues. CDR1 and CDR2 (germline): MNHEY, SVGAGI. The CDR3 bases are TGTGCCAGCTCTCAAAATACGGGCAATGAGCAGTTCTTC. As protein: CASSQNTGNEQFF.

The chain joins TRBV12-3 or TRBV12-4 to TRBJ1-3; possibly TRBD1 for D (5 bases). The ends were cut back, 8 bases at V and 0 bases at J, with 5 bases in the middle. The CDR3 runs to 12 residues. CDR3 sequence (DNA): TGTGCCAGCGGGGGCTCTGGAAACACCATATATTTT. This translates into CASGGSGNTIYF.

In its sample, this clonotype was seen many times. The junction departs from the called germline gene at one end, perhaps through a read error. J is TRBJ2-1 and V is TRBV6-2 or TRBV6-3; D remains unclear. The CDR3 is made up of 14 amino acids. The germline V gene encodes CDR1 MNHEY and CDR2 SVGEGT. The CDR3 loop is CASSYSGSHNEQFF. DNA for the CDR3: TGTGCCAGCAGTTACTCAGGCTCCCACAATGAGCAGTTCTTC.

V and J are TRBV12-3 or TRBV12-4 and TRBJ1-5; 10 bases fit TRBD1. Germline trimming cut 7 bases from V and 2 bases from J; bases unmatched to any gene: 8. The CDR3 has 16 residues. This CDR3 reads CASTRRDRGGNQPQHF. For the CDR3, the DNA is TGTGCCAGCACCCGCCGGGACAGGGGCGGCAATCAGCCCCAGCATTTT.

The CDR3 nucleotides are TGTGCCAGCTCACCCGGGACAGGGATCCAAGAGACCCAGTACTTC. It yields the protein CASSPGTGIQETQYF. The chain employs TRBV18 and TRBJ2-5; 9 bases are shared with TRBD1. CDR1 KGHSH and CDR2 LQKENI come from the germline V gene. This CDR3 has 15 residues. J gave up 1 base and V 3 bases, and 3 bases lay outside the gene matches.

CDR3 amino acids: CASSMGARGTDTQYF. CDR3 nucleotide sequence: TGTGCCAGTAGTATGGGGGCCCGGGGCACAGATACGCAGTATTTT. The gene calls are TRBV19 and TRBJ2-3; TRBD1 might be the D (6 bases). Germline assignment: CDR1 LNHDA and CDR2 SQIVND (reference sequence). The CDR3 has 15 amino acids. V was pared by 3 bases and J by 1 base, with 11 bases between.

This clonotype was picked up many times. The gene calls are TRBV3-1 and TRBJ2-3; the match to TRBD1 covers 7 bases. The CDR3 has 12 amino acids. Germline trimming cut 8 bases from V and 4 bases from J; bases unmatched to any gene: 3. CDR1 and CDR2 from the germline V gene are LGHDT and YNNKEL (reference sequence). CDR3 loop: CASEGAADTQYF. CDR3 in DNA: TGTGCCAGCGAGGGGGCCGCAGATACGCAGTATTTT.

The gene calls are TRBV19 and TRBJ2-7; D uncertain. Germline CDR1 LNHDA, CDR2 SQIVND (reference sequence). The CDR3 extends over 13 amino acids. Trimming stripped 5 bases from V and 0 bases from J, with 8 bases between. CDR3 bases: TGTGCCAGTAGTTGGCTGGGCTCCTACGAGCAGTACTTC. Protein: CASSWLGSYEQYF.

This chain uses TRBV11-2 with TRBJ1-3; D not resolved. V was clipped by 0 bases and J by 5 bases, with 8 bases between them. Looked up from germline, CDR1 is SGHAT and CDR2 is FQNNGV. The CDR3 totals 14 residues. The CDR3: CASSLDPYRNTIYF. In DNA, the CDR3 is TGTGCCAGCAGCTTAGACCCTTATCGAAACACCATATATTTT.

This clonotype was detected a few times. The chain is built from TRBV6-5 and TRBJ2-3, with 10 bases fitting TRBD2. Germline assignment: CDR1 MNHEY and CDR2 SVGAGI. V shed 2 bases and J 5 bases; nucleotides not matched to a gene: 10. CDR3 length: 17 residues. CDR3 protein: CASSYAGLASGGDTQYF. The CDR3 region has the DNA TGTGCCAGCAGTTACGCGGGACTAGCGTCGGGGGGAGATACGCAGTATTTT.

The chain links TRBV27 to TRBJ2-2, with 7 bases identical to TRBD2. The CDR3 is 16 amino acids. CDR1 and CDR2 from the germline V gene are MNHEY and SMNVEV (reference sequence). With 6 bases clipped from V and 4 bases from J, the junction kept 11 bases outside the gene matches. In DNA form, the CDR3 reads TGTGCCAGCAGACTCAGGCCTAGCGGCTCCACCGGGGAGCTGTTTTTT. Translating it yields CASRLRPSGSTGELFF.

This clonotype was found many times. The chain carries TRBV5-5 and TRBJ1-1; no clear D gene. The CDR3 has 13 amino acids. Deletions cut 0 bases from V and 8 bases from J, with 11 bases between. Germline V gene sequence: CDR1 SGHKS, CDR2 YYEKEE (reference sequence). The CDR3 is CASSLELMGEAFF. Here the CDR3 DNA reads TGTGCCAGCAGCTTGGAGCTGATGGGGGAAGCTTTCTTT.